This entry lists 23 T cell receptor beta chains sequenced from one sample in a study of blood T cell repertoires in COVID-19. The table came from immunoSEQ multiplex PCR; TCRdb's copy has only in-frame clones and leaves some out. The sample holds approximately 100,000 clones, roughly 79% seen once. The sequenced sample was peripheral blood. These receptors originate from an older man with acute or convalescent COVID-19.

A word on this clone: The limits of the CDR3 on the DNA are not certain, so only TCRdb's listed CDR3 is given. This chain links TRBV3-1 (or the pseudogene TRBV3-2) with TRBJ2-1; the table's D call TRBD2 went unverified against the DNA. Germline-derived CDR1 and CDR2 are LGHDT and YNNKEL (reference sequence). With termini counted, the CDR3 has 18 amino acids. CDR3 residues: CASSPQYFGTGENNEQFF.

The chain carries TRBV7-2 and TRBJ2-5; a weak D match, TRBD1 (6 bases). Per germline, CDR1 SGHTA and CDR2 FQGNSA. This CDR3 is built from 14 residues. V was clipped by 1 base and J by 4 bases, with 10 bases between them. The CDR3 reads CASSLVQGAETQYF. CDR3 nucleotide sequence: TGTGCCAGCAGCTTAGTACAGGGCGCAGAGACCCAGTACTTC.

This clone was seen just once. The rearrangement uses TRBV2 and TRBJ1-1; the D gene is possibly TRBD1 (5 bases). Germline CDR1 reads SNHLY; CDR2 reads FYNNEI. V shed 8 bases and J shed 2 bases, with 15 bases lying between them. The CDR3 totals 14 residues. The DNA of the CDR3 is TGTGCCAGCCTTACTCAGGGCGATAACACTGAAGCTTTCTTT. Its protein is CASLTQGDNTEAFF. The variable domain in full, completed from reference TRBV2 and TRBJ1-1, reads EPEVTQTPSHQVTQMGQEVILRCVPISNHLYFYWYRQILGQKVEFLVSFYNNEISEKSEIFDDQFSVERPDGSNFTLKIRSTKLEDSAMYFCASLTQGDNTEAFFGQGTRLTVV.

The chain carries TRBV19 and TRBJ2-4, with D tentatively TRBD1 (6 bases). CDR3 length: 14 residues. Germline CDR1 is LNHDA and CDR2 is SQIVND (reference sequence). V was clipped by 7 bases and J by 8 bases, with 18 bases between them. CDR3 coding DNA: TGTGCCAGTATGGCCAGGGGCGAGGGGGACATTCAGTACTTC. It codes for CASMARGEGDIQYF.

Concerning this clone itself: This sample also contains other DNA sequences that code for the same CDR3. The chain couples TRBV24-1 to TRBJ2-1; TRBD2 aligns across 7 bases. The CDR3 has 14 amino acids. The V gene end was trimmed by 6 bases and the J gene end by 2 bases; junction bases not matched to a gene: 3. CDR1 and CDR2 (germline): KGHDR, SFDVKD. CDR3 nucleotide sequence: TGTGCCACCAGTTCCGGGGGGACCTACAATGAGCAGTTCTTC. Protein: CATSSGGTYNEQFF.

The chain joins TRBV11-2 to TRBJ1-4; D gene ambiguous. V was clipped by 1 base and J by 11 bases, with 14 bases between them. The CDR3 is 14 residues long. Germline-derived CDR1 and CDR2 are SGHAT and FQNNGV. The CDR3 region has the DNA TGTGCCAGCAGCTTAGGGGCCGGACGAGGGAAACTGTTTTTT. Translation gives CASSLGAGRGKLFF.

In its sample, this clone was seen a few times. The chain employs TRBV28 and TRBJ2-1; D is perhaps TRBD2 (5 bases). CDR1 MDHEN and CDR2 SYDVKM come from the germline V gene. The CDR3 has 15 residues. Trimming pared 7 bases from V and 11 bases from J, leaving 24 bases between. For the CDR3, the DNA is TGTGCCAGCAACCAAGAGGACTTGAGGGTTGGTAAGCAGTTCTTC. This codes for CASNQEDLRVGKQFF.

This chain connects TRBV29-1 to TRBJ1-1, with D unclear. Trimming left V 3 bases short and J 8 bases short, with 10 bases between. This CDR3 is built from 11 residues. Germline CDR1 reads SQVTM; CDR2 reads ANQGSEA. The CDR3 region is CSVENTGEAFF. The CDR3 nucleotides are TGCAGCGTTGAGAATACGGGGGAAGCTTTCTTT. Based on the CDR3 plus reference TRBV29-1 and TRBJ1-1, the full variable domain is SAVISQKPSRDICQRGTSLTIQCQVDSQVTMMFWYRQQPGQSLTLIATANQGSEATYESGFVIDKFPISRPNLTFSTLTVSNMSPEDSSIYLCSVENTGEAFFGQGTRLTVV.

This clone was recorded only once. The chain links TRBV5-1 to TRBJ1-1; unclear D gene. CDR1 and CDR2 from the germline V gene are SGHRS and YFSETQ. The CDR3 loop spans 15 amino acids. The V and J ends lost 0 bases and 0 bases respectively, with 9 bases between them. The CDR3 DNA sequence: TGCGCCAGCAGCTTGGAGAGGCGGGTGAACACTGAAGCTTTCTTT. Translated, it gives CASSLERRVNTEAFF. Drawing the rest from reference TRBV5-1 and TRBJ1-1, the complete variable domain is KAGVTQTPRYLIKTRGQQVTLSCSPISGHRSVSWYQQTPGQGLQFLFEYFSETQRNKGNFPGRFSGRQFSNSRSEMNVSTLELGDSALYLCASSLERRVNTEAFFGQGTRLTVV.

The chain recombines TRBV27 with TRBJ2-7, with D tentatively TRBD2 (6 bases). The CDR3 sequence is 15 residues long. Germline V gene data show CDR1 as MNHEY and CDR2 as SMNVEV (reference sequence). Trimming left V 2 bases short and J 1 base short, with 12 bases between. The CDR3 DNA sequence: TGTGCCAGCAGTTTAGATCTAGCGAGATCCTACGAGCAGTACTTC. The encoded protein is CASSLDLARSYEQYF.

This chain connects TRBV5-4 to TRBJ1-1, with D perhaps matching TRBD1 (6 bases). Germline CDR1 reads SGHNT; CDR2 reads YYREEE (reference sequence). V lost 4 bases to trimming and J lost 1 base, with 20 bases between them. The CDR3 is 17 amino acids. CDR3 in amino acids: CASSPLQGHMGNTEAFF. The DNA for the CDR3 is TGTGCCAGCAGCCCACTACAGGGACATATGGGGAACACTGAAGCTTTCTTT.

V gene TRBV20-1 combines with J gene TRBJ2-7; D not certain. CDR3 length: 11 residues. Trimming removed 0 bases at V and 5 bases at J, with 5 bases between. Germline V gene data show CDR1 as DFQATT and CDR2 as SNEGSKA (reference sequence). This CDR3 reads CSARDSDEQYF. The CDR3 DNA follows: TGCAGTGCTAGAGATTCAGACGAGCAGTACTTC.

This chain links TRBV30 with TRBJ1-1; 9 bases are a match to TRBD1. The germline CDR1 and CDR2 sequences are GTSNPN and SVGIG (reference sequence). This CDR3 has 13 amino acids. Trimming took 4 bases from V and 6 from J; bases not matched to a gene: 6. The CDR3 DNA is TGTGCCTGGACTACAGGGGGCCGCTCTGAAGCTTTCTTT. This sequence encodes CAWTTGGRSEAFF.

V is TRBV11-1 and J is TRBJ2-1; 10 bases map to TRBD1. Germline V gene data show CDR1 as SGHAT and CDR2 as FQDESV (reference sequence). CDR3 size: 14 residues. V lost 5 bases, J lost 9 bases, and 7 bases stayed unmatched. The CDR3 spells CASSRDRGISEQFF. The CDR3 DNA reads as TGTGCCAGCAGCCGGGACAGGGGTATAAGTGAGCAGTTCTTC.

The chain couples TRBV4-1 to TRBJ2-1, with TRBD1 identical over 8 bases. The junction had 9 bases not matched to a gene; V was cut back by 2 bases and J by 9 bases. The V gene's germline CDR1 is MGHRA and CDR2 YSYEKL. The CDR3 spans 15 residues. The CDR3 sequence is CASSQKGQALGEQFF. In DNA, the CDR3 is TGCGCCAGCAGCCAAAAGGGACAGGCCTTAGGTGAGCAGTTCTTC.

DNA of the CDR3: TGTGCCAGCAGGTCGGAGCAACCCTGGTGGGCTTTCTTT. It translates to CASRSEQPWWAFF. The chain recombines TRBV28 with TRBJ1-1; D gene uncertain. Between the trimmed V and J ends, which lost 6 bases and 11 bases, there was a span of 19 bases. Germline V gene sequence: CDR1 MDHEN, CDR2 SYDVKM. The CDR3 loop spans 13 amino acids.

There are a few counts of this clone. The chain combines TRBV7-2 with TRBJ1-5; TRBD1 matches 9 bases. The CDR3 has 14 amino acids. Per germline, CDR1 SGHTA and CDR2 FQGNSA. After removal of 5 bases from V and 6 bases from J, the junction contained 5 bases not matched to a gene. This CDR3 reads CASSRDRAGQPQHF. The DNA of the CDR3 is TGTGCCAGCAGCCGGGACAGGGCCGGTCAGCCCCAGCATTTT.

The gene calls are TRBV3-1 (or the pseudogene TRBV3-2) and TRBJ1-5; a weak D match, TRBD1 (5 bases). Germline V gene data show CDR1 as LGHDT and CDR2 as YNNKEL (reference sequence). With 1 base removed from V and 1 base from J, the gap between germline ends came to 8 bases. The CDR3 is made up of 15 amino acids. CDR3 bases: TGTGCCAGCAGCCAAGTGTCAGGGAGCAATCAGCCCCAGCATTTT. Residues: CASSQVSGSNQPQHF.

The chain is built from TRBV13 and TRBJ2-1; 16 nucleotides agree with TRBD2. The CDR3 has 20 residues. Per the germline V gene, CDR1 is PRHDT and CDR2 is FYEKMQ (reference sequence). The V segment lost 3 bases and the J segment 0 bases; nucleotides outside the gene matches: 8. Written as DNA, the CDR3 is TGTGCCAGCAGCTTCCCACCGGGACTAGCGGGGGGGCCCTCCTACAATGAGCAGTTCTTC. Residues: CASSFPPGLAGGPSYNEQFF.

The V gene is TRBV15, the J gene TRBJ2-1; 10 positions agree with TRBD2. J was trimmed by 9 bases and V by 6 bases; bases with no gene match: 8. Germline assignment: CDR1 LNHNV and CDR2 YYDKDF (reference sequence). The CDR3 loop spans 14 amino acids. The CDR3 nucleotides are TGTGCCACCAGAACTACTAGCGGGGCCACTGAGCAGTTCTTC. Translating gives CATRTTSGATEQFF.

The chain has TRBV7-8 and TRBJ2-1, with D possibly matching TRBD2 (5 bases). The germline V and J ends were trimmed by 2 bases and 0 bases, with 8 bases remaining between them. Germline-derived CDR1 and CDR2 are SGHVS and FQNEAQ. There are 15 residues in the CDR3. The CDR3 here is CASSLLGDSYNEQFF. The DNA of the CDR3 is TGTGCCAGCAGCTTATTGGGAGACTCCTACAATGAGCAGTTCTTC. The full variable domain, with the rest looked up from reference TRBV7-8 and TRBJ2-1, is GAGVSQSPRYKVAKRGQDVALRCDPISGHVSLFWYQQALGQGPEFLTYFQNEAQLDKSGLPSDRFFAERPEGSVSTLKIQRTQQEDSAVYLCASSLLGDSYNEQFFGPGTRLTVL.

The chain links TRBV12-3 or TRBV12-4 to TRBJ2-7; D is perhaps TRBD1 (6 bases). The CDR3 has 12 residues. Trimming left V 6 bases short and J 2 bases short, with 8 bases between. CDR3: CASRKGAYEQYF. The CDR3 bases are TGTGCCAGCAGAAAGGGGGCCTACGAGCAGTACTTC.

V usage is TRBV9 and J usage is TRBJ2-7; possibly TRBD2 for D (6 bases). The CDR3 consists of 15 residues. CDR1 SGDLS and CDR2 YYNGEE come from the germline V gene. V lost 3 bases and J 0 bases, leaving 13 bases between the germline ends. Here the CDR3 reads CASSAGTRISYEQYF. The CDR3 region has the DNA TGTGCCAGCAGCGCCGGGACTCGCATCTCCTACGAGCAGTACTTC.